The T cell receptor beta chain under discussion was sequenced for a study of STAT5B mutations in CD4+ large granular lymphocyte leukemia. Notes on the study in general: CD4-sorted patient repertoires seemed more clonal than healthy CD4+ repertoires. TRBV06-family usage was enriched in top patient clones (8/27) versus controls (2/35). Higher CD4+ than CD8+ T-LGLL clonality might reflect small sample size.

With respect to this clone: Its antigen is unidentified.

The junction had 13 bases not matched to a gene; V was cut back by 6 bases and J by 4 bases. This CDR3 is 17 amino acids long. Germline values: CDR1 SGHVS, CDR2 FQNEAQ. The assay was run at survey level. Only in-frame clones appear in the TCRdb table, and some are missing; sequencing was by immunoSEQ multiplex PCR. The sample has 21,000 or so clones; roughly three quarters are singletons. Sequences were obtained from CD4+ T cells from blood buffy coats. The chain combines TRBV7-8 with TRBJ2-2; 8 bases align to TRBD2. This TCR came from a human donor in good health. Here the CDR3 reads CASSLSGLAGFTGELFF. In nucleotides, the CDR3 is TGTGCCAGCAGTCTCTCCGGGCTAGCGGGTTTCACCGGGGAGCTGTTTTTT.